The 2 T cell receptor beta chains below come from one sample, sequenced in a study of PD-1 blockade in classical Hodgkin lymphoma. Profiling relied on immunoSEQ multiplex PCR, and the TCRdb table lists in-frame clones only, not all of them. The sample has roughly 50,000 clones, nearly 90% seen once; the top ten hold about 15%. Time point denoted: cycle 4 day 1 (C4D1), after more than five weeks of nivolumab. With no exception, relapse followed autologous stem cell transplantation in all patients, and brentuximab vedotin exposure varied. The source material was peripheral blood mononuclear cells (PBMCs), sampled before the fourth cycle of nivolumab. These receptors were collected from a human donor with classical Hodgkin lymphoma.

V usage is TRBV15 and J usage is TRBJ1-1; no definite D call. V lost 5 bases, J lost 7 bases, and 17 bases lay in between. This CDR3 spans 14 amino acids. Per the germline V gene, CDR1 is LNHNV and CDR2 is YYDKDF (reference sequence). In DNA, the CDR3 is TGTGCCACCAGCTCCAGTAAGAAGGAGAATGAAGCTTTCTTT. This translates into CATSSSKKENEAFF.

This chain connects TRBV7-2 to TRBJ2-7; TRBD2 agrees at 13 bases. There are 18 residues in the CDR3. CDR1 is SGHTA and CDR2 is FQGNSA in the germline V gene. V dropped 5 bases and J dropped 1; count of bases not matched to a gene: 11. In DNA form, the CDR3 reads TGTGCCAGCAGCACTAGAGCGGGACTAGCGGGAAGTTCCTACGAGCAGTACTTC. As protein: CASSTRAGLAGSSYEQYF.